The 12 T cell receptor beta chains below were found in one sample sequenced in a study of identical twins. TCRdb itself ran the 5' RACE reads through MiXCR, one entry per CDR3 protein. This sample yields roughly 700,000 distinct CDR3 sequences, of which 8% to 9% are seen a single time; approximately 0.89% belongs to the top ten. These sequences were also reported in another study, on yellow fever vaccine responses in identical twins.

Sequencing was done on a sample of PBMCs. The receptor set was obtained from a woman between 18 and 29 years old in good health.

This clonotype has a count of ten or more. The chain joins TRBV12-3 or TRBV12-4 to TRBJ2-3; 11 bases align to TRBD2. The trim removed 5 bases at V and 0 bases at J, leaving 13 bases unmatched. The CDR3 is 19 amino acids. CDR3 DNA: TGTGCCAGCAGTGCTACCGGGACTAGCGGTTTTCCTAGCACAGATACGCAGTATTTT. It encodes CASSATGTSGFPSTDTQYF.

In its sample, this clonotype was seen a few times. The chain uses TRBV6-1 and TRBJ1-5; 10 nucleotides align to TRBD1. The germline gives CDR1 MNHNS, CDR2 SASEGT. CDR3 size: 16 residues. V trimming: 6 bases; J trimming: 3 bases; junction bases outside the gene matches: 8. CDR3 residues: CASRRQGADVNQPQHF. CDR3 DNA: TGTGCCAGCAGGAGACAGGGGGCGGATGTCAATCAGCCCCAGCATTTT.

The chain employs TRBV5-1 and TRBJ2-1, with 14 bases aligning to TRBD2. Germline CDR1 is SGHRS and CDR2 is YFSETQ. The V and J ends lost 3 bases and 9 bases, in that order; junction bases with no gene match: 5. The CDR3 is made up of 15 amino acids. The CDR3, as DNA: TGCGCCAGCAGCTCGGGACTAGCGGGAGCGGCTGAGCAGTTCTTC. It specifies CASSSGLAGAAEQFF.

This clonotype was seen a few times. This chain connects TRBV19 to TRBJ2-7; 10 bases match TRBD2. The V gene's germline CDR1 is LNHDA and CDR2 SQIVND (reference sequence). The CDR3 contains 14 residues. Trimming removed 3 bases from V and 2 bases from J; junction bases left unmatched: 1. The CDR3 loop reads CASSISGGTYEQYF. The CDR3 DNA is TGTGCCAGTAGTATTAGCGGGGGGACCTACGAGCAGTACTTC.

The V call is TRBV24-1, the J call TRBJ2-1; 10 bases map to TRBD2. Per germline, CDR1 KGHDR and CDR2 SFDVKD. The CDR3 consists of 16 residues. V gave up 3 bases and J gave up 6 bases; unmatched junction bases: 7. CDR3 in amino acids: CATSDPSGSPPNEQFF. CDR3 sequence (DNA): TGTGCCACCAGTGATCCTAGCGGGAGTCCCCCCAATGAGCAGTTCTTC.

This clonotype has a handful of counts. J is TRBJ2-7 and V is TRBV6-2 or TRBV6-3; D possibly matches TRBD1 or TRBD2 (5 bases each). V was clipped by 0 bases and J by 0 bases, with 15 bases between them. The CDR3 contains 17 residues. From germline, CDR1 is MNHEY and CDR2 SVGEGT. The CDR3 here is CASSYSTPRGDSYEQYF. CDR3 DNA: TGTGCCAGCAGTTACTCGACACCGAGGGGTGACTCCTACGAGCAGTACTTC.

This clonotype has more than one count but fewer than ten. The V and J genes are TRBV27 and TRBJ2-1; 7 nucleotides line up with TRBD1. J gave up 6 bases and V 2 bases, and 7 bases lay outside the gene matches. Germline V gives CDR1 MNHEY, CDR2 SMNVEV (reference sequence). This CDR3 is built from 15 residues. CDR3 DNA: TGTGCCAGCAGTTTAAGGGACAGCCCGGGCAATGAGCAGTTCTTC. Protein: CASSLRDSPGNEQFF.

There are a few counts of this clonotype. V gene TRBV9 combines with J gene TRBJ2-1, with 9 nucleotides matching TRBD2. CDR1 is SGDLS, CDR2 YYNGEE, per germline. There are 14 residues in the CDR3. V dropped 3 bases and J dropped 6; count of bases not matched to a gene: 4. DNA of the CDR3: TGTGCCAGCAGCGCCCTGACTAGCGGCAATGAGCAGTTCTTC. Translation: CASSALTSGNEQFF.

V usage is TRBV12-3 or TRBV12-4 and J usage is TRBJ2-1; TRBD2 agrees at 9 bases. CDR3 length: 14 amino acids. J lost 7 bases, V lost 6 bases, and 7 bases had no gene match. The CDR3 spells CASRVGLAGNEQFF. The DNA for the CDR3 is TGTGCCAGCAGGGTGGGGCTAGCGGGGAATGAGCAGTTCTTC.

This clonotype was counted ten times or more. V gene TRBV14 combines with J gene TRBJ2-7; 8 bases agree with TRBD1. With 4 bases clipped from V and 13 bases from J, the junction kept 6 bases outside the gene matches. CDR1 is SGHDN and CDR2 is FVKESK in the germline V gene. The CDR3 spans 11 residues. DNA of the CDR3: TGTGCCAGCAGCCCACGGGACAGGCTTTACTTC. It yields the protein CASSPRDRLYF.

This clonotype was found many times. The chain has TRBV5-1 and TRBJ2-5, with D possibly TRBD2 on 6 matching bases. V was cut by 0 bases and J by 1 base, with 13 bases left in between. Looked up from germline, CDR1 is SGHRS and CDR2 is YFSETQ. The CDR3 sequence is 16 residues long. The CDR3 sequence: CASSLGPSRGQETQYF. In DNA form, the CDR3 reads TGCGCCAGCAGCTTGGGACCCTCGCGGGGCCAAGAGACCCAGTACTTC.

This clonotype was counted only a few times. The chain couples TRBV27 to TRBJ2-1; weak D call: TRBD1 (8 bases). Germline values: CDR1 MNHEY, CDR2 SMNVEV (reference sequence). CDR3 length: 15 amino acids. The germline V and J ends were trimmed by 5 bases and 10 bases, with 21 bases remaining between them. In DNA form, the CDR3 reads TGTGCCAGCAGTCCAATCGGACAGGGAGGGGGGGAGCAGTTCTTC. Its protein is CASSPIGQGGGEQFF.